This T cell receptor beta chain was obtained from a study of cytomegalovirus exposure and HLA in healthy donors. General study findings and limits: Confirmation was obtained in vitro that three CMV-associated chains are specific for CMV antigens. An Asian-associated ancestry cluster reportedly showed fewer N-insertions than the approximately 690-donor mean in a later analysis. Excluded were some V segments that proved indistinguishable, including TRBV6-2 and TRBV6-3. The study put 150 or so TCR beta chains on its list as cytomegalovirus-associated.

As concerns this clone: Its target is not known.

60 Vbeta and 13 Jbeta primers were used in PCR. Assay: immunoSEQ multiplex PCR; the TCRdb copy retains only in-frame clones and omits some. The repertoire includes 80,000 to 95,000 clones, roughly two thirds of them detected once, and about 15% sits in the top ten. Germline CDR1 SQVTM, CDR2 ANQGSEA. This CDR3 spans 14 amino acids. With 3 bases clipped from V and 6 bases from J, the junction kept 8 bases outside the gene matches. The chain couples TRBV29-1 to TRBJ2-1; 7 bases agree with TRBD1. Sequenced input: PBMCs. The TCR comes from a woman aged 50 to 60 in good health and CMV-seropositive. The CDR3 sequence: CSVETGLHSNEQFF. In DNA form, the CDR3 reads TGCAGCGTTGAGACAGGGTTACATTCCAATGAGCAGTTCTTC.